The sequence of this TCR beta chain was determined in a study of blood T cell repertoires in COVID-19. Study processing details: Scientists estimated how many nucleated cells there were by amplifying reference gene primers. Method: immunoSEQ multiplex PCR; TCRdb's copy keeps in-frame clones and lacks some. D and trimming were read from the DNA, whereas the V and J calls and clone size are those reported in that table. Here the sample spans some 240,000 clones, around 81% being singletons. The specimen sequenced was PBMCs or T cells enriched from blood (not recorded which). This clonotype was obtained from a man aged 45-65 years who had recovered from COVID-19.

CDR3 DNA sequence: TGTGCCAGCAGTTTCAGTATGAACACTGAAGCTTTCTTT. Its protein is CASSFSMNTEAFF. The chain recombines TRBV27 with TRBJ1-1, with no clear D. Germline CDR1 MNHEY, CDR2 SMNVEV (reference sequence). The V gene lost 3 bases and the J gene lost 0 bases, with 5 bases spanning the gap. The CDR3 is made up of 13 amino acids.